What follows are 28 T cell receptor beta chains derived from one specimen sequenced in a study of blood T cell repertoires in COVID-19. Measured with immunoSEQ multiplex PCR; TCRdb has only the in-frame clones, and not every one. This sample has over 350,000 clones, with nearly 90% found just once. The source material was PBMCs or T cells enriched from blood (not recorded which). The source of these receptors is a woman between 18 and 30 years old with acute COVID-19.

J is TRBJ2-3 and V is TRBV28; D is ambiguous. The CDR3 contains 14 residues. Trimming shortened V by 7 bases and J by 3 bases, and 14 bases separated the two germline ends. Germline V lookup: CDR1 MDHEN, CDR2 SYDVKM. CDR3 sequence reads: CASNRLWATDTQYF. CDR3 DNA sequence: TGTGCCAGCAACCGCCTGTGGGCGACAGATACGCAGTATTTT.

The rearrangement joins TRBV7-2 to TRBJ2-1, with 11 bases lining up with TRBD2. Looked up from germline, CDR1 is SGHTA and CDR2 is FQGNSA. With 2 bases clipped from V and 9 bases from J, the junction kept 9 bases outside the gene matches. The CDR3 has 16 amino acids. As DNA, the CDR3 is TGTGCCAGCAGCTTACGGCTAGCGGGAGGTACGGCTGAGCAGTTCTTC. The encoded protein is CASSLRLAGGTAEQFF.

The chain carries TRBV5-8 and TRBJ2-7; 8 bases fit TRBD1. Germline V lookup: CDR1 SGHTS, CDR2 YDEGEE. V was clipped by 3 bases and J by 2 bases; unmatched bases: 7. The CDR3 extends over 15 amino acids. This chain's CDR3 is CASSSSGGLPYEQYF. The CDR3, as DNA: TGTGCCAGCAGCTCTTCAGGGGGCCTTCCCTACGAGCAGTACTTC.

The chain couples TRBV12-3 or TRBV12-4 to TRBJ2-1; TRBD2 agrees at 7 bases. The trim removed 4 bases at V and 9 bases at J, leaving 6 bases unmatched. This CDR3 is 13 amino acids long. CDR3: CASSSGGSSEQFF. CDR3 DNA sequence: TGTGCCAGCAGTTCTGGCGGGAGTAGTGAGCAGTTCTTC.

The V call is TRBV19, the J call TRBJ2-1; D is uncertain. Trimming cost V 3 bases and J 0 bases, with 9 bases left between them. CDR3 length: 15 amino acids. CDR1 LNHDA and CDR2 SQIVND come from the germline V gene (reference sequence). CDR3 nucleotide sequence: TGTGCCAGTAGTATCCTGACTTCCTCCTACAATGAGCAGTTCTTC. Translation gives CASSILTSSYNEQFF.

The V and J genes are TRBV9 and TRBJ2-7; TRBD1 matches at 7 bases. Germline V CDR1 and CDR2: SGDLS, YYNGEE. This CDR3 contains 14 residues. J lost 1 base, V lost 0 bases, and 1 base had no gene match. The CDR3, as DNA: TGTGCCAGCAGCGTAGAGGGACAGTCCTACGAGCAGTACTTC. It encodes CASSVEGQSYEQYF. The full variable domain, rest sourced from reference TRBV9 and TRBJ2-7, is DSGVTQTPKHLITATGQRVTLRCSPRSGDLSVYWYQQSLDQGLQFLIQYYNGEERAKGNILERFSAQQFPDLHSELNLSSLELGDSALYFCASSVEGQSYEQYFGPGTRLTVT.

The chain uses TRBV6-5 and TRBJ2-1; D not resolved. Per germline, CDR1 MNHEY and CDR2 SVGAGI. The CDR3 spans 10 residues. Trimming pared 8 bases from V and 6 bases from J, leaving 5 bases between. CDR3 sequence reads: CASGLNEQFF. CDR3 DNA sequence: TGTGCCAGCGGGCTCAATGAGCAGTTCTTC.

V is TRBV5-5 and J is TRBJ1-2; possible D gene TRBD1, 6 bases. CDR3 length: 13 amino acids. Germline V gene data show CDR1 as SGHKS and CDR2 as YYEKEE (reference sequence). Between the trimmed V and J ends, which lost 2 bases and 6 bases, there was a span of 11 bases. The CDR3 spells CASSLTQGHGYTF. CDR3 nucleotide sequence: TGTGCCAGCAGCTTAACCCAGGGGCATGGCTACACCTTC.

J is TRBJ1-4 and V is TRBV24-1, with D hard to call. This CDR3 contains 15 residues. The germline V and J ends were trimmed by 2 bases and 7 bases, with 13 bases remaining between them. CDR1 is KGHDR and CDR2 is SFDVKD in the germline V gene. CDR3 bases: TGTGCCACCAGTGATTCTAAGGGAGGTGGTGAAAAACTGTTTTTT. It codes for CATSDSKGGGEKLFF.

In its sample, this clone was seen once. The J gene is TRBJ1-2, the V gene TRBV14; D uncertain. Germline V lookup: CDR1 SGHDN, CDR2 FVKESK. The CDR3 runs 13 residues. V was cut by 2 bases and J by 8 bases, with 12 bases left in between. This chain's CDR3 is CASSQIGGGGYTF. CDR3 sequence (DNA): TGTGCCAGCAGCCAAATAGGCGGCGGCGGCTACACCTTC.

The CDR3 spells CASSPRPGNIQGYEQYF. CDR3 bases: TGTGCCAGTAGTCCCCGGCCAGGGAATATTCAAGGCTACGAGCAGTACTTC. The genes are TRBV19 and TRBJ2-7, with D perhaps TRBD1 (5 bases). The V end was cut by 5 bases, the J end by 3 bases, with 23 bases between. The CDR3 is made up of 17 amino acids. CDR1 and CDR2 (germline): LNHDA, SQIVND (reference sequence).

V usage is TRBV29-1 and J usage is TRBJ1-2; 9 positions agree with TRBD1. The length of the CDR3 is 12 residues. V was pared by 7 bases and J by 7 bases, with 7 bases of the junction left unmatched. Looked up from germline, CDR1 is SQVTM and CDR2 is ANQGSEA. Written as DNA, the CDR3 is TGCAGCGCTGGGACAGGGTCCGGTGGCTACACCTTC. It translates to CSAGTGSGGYTF.

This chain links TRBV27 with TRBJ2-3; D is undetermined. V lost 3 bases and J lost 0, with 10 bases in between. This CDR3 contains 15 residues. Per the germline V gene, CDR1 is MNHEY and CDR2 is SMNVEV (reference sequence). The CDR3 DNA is TGTGCCAGCAGTTTGAGATCTTCTAGCACAGATACGCAGTATTTT. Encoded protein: CASSLRSSSTDTQYF.

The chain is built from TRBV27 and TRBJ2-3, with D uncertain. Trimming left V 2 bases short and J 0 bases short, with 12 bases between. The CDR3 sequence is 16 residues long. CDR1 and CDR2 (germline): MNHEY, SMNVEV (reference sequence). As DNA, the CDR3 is TGTGCCAGCAGTTTAGTACGAGGCCCCAGCACAGATACGCAGTATTTT. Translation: CASSLVRGPSTDTQYF.

The CDR3 DNA follows: TGTGCCAGCAGCCAACGGGGACAGGGATACGAGCAGTACTTC. Translating gives CASSQRGQGYEQYF. This sequence joins TRBV3-1 (or the pseudogene TRBV3-2) and TRBJ2-7, with 9 bases lining up with TRBD1. Germline V gene lookup returns CDR1 LGHDT and CDR2 YNNKEL (reference sequence). The V gene end was trimmed by 2 bases and the J gene end by 4 bases; junction bases not matched to a gene: 3. This CDR3 spans 14 amino acids.

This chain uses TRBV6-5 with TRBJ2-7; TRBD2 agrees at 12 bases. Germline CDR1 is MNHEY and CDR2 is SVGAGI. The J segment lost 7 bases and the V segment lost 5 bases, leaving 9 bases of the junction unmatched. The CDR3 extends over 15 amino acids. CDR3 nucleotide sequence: TGTGCCAGCAGTAGAAGACTAGCGGGGGATGGGGAGCAGTACTTC. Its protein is CASSRRLAGDGEQYF.

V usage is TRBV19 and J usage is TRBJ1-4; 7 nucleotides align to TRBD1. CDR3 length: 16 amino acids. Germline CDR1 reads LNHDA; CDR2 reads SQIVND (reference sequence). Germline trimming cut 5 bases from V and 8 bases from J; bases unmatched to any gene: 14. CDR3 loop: CASSPNPPGQPEKLFF. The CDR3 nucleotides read TGTGCCAGTAGTCCCAATCCCCCGGGACAGCCCGAAAAACTGTTTTTT.

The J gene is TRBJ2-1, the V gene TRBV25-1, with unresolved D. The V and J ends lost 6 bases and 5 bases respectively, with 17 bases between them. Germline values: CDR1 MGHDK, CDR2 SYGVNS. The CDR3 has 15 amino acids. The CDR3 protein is CASRGLGQTDNEQFF. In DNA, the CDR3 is TGTGCCAGCAGGGGTTTGGGCCAGACGGACAATGAGCAGTTCTTC. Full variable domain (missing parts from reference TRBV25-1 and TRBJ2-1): EADIYQTPRYLVIGTGKKITLECSQTMGHDKMYWYQQDPGMELHLIHYSYGVNSTEKGDLSSESTVSRIRTEHFPLTLESARPSHTSQYLCASRGLGQTDNEQFFGPGTRLTVL.

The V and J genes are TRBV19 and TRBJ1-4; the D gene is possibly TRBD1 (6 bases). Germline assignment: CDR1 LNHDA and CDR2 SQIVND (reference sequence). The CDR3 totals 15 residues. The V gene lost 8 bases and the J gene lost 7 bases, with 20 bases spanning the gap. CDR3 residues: CASLREGTSREKLFF. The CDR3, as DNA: TGTGCCAGTCTAAGGGAGGGGACAAGTCGTGAAAAACTGTTTTTT. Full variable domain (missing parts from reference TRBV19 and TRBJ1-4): DGGITQSPKYLFRKEGQNVTLSCEQNLNHDAMYWYRQDPGQGLRLIYYSQIVNDFQKGDIAEGYSVSREKKESFPLTVTSAQKNPTAFYLCASLREGTSREKLFFGSGTQLSVL.

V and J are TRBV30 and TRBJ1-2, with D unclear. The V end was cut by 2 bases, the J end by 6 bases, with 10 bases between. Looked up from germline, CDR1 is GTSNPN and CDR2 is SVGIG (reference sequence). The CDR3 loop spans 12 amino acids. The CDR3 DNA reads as TGTGCCTGGAGTCACGGAGGGAATGGCTACACCTTC. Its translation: CAWSHGGNGYTF. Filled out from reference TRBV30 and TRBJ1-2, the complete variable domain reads SQTIHQWPATLVQPVGSPLSLECTVEGTSNPNLYWYRQAAGRGLQLLFYSVGIGQISSEVPQNLSASRPQDRQFILSSKKLLLSDSGFYLCAWSHGGNGYTFGSGTRLTVV.

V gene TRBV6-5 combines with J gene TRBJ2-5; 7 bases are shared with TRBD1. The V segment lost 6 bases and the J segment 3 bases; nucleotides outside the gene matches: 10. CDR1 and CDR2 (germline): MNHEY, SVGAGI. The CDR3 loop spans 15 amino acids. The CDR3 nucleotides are TGTGCCAGCAGGCCTCCCGGGACAGCAAAAGAGACCCAGTACTTC. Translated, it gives CASRPPGTAKETQYF.

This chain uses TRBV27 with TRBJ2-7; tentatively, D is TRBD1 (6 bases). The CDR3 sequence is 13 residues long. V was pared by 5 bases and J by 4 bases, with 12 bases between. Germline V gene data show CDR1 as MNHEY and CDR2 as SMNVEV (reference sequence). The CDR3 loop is CASSPLQGYEQYF. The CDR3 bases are TGTGCCAGCAGTCCACTACAGGGATACGAGCAGTACTTC.

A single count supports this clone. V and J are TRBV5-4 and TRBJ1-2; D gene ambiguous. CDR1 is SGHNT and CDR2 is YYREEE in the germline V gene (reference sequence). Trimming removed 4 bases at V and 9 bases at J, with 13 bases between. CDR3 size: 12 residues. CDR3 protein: CASSTREGSYTF. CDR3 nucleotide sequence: TGTGCCAGCAGCACCCGGGAGGGAAGCTACACCTTC.

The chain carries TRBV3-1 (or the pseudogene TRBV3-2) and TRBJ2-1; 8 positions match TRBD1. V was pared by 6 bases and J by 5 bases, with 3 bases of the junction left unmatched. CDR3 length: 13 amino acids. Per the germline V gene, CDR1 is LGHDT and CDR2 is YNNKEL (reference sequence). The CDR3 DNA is TGTGCCAGCAGGGACAGGGACCACAATGAGCAGTTCTTC. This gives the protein CASRDRDHNEQFF.

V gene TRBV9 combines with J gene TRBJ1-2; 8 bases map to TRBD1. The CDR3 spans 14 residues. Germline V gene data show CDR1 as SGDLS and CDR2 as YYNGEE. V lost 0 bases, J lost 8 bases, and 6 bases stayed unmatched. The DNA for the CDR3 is TGTGCCAGCAGCGTAGGTCAGGGGGCGGAAGGCTACACCTTC. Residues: CASSVGQGAEGYTF.

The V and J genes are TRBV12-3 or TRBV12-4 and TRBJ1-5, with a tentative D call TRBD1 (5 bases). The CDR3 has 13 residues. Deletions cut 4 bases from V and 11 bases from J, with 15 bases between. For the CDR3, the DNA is TGTGCCAGCAGTTCACAGCAGGGCGCCTCCCAGCATTTT. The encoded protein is CASSSQQGASQHF.

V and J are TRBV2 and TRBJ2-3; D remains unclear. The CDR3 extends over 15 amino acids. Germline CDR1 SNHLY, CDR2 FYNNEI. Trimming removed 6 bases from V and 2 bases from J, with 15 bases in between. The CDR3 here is CASSDIWPDTDTQYF. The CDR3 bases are TGTGCCAGCAGCGATATTTGGCCAGACACAGATACGCAGTATTTT.

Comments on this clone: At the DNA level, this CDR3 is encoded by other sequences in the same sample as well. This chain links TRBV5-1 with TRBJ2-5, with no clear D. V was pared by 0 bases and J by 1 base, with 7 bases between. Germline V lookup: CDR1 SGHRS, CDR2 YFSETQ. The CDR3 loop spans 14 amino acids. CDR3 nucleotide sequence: TGCGCCAGCAGCTTGGTAACACGCCAAGAGACCCAGTACTTC. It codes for CASSLVTRQETQYF. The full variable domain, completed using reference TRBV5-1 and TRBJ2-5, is KAGVTQTPRYLIKTRGQQVTLSCSPISGHRSVSWYQQTPGQGLQFLFEYFSETQRNKGNFPGRFSGRQFSNSRSEMNVSTLELGDSALYLCASSLVTRQETQYFGPGTRLLVL.